Sequencing of this T cell receptor (beta chain) was carried out in a study of OX40 agonist ivuxolimab in advanced cancers. Clones were read by immunoSEQ multiplex PCR, and TCRdb kept only the in-frame ones, dropping some. The sample holds around 31,000 clones; 80% to 90% are singletons and the top ten take 38%. The CDR3 runs to 15 residues. The germline V gene encodes CDR1 SGDLS and CDR2 YYNGEE. Trimming removed 3 bases at V and 1 base at J, with 13 bases between. Specimen: CD4+ or CD8+ T cells sorted from blood, collected in a trial of the OX40 agonist ivuxolimab. This TCR was recovered from an adult with an advanced solid tumor such as melanoma, head and neck, liver or kidney cancer. V and J are TRBV9 and TRBJ2-5; D not certain. CDR3 in amino acids: CASSARVEPQETQYF. DNA for the CDR3: TGTGCCAGCAGCGCCCGGGTGGAACCCCAAGAGACCCAGTACTTC.